This TCR beta chain was found in a study of blood T cell repertoires in COVID-19. Trimming took off 3 bases at V and 2 bases at J, with 9 bases between the two ends. The CDR3 runs to 14 residues. Germline loops: CDR1 SGHTA, CDR2 FQGTGA. Sequencing used immunoSEQ multiplex PCR; TCRdb keeps in-frame clones, though not all of them. Of roughly 200,000 clones in the sample, about 83% are singletons; the top ten hold roughly 6.2%. The chain is built from TRBV7-3 and TRBJ2-3; D perhaps matches TRBD2 (6 bases). The sample taken for sequencing was peripheral blood. The origin of this receptor is a man in his sixties who had recovered from COVID-19. The CDR3, as DNA: TGTGCCAGCAGCTTGGGGGGAAACACAGATACGCAGTATTTT. It translates to CASSLGGNTDTQYF.